This T cell receptor beta chain was captured by sequencing in a study of cytomegalovirus exposure and HLA in healthy donors. Study-wide results and limits: The study carried out a later analysis of TCR beta sequences. It associated some 17,000 of them with specific HLA alleles at a false discovery rate of 0.05. Being productive about 87% or about 30% of the time was typical of most TCR beta V segments in an earlier analysis.

Comment on this clone: Its matching antigen is unknown.

PCR involved 60 Vbeta and 13 Jbeta primers. Sequencing was performed with immunoSEQ multiplex PCR; in TCRdb, only in-frame clones are kept and a portion is missing. Here the sample spans about 130,000 clones, about 80% being singletons. The V and J ends lost 2 bases and 3 bases, in that order; junction bases with no gene match: 2. The CDR3 runs 15 residues. The germline V gene has CDR1 SGHDN and CDR2 FVKESK. This TCR was recovered from a boy aged 2-15 years in good health and CMV-seronegative. The gene calls are TRBV14 and TRBJ2-5; 11 bases line up with TRBD2. What was sequenced was PBMCs. DNA of the CDR3: TGTGCCAGCAGCCAAACTAGCGGGAGTGAAGAGACCCAGTACTTC. It encodes CASSQTSGSEETQYF.